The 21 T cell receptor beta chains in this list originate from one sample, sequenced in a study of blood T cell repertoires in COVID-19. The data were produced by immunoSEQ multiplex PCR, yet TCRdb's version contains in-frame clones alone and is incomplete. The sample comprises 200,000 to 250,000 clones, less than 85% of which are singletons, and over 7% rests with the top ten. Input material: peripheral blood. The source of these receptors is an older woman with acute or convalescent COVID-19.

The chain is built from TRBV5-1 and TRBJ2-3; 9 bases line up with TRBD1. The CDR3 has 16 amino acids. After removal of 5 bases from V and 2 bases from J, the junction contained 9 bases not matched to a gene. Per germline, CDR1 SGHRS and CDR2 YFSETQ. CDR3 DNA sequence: TGCGCCAGCAGACGGACAGGGGTCGAAATCACAGATACGCAGTATTTT. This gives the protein CASRRTGVEITDTQYF.

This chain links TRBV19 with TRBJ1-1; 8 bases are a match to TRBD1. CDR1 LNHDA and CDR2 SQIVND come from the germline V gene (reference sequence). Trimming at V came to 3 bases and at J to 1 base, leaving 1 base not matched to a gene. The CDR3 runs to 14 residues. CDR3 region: CASSMDRANTEAFF. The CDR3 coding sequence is TGTGCCAGTAGTATGGACAGGGCGAACACTGAAGCTTTCTTT.

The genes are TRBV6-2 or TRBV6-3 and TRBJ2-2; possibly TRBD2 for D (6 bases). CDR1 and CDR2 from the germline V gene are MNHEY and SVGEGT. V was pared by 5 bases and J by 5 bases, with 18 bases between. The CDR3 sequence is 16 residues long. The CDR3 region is CASSLFLGGRTGELFF. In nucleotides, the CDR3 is TGTGCCAGCAGTCTATTTCTCGGGGGACGGACCGGGGAGCTGTTTTTT.

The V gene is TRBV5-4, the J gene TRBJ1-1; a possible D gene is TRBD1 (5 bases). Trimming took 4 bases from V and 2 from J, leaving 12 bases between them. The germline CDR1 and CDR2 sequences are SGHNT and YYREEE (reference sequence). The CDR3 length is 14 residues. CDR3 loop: CASSRQGGNTEAFF. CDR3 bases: TGTGCCAGCAGCAGGCAGGGAGGTAACACTGAAGCTTTCTTT.

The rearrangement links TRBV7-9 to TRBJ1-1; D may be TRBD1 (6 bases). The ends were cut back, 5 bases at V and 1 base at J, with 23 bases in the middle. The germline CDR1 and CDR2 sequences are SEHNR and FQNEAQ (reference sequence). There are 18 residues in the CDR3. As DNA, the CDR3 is TGTGCCAGCAGCGAACGATTTCTAGGGGGGGGAAAGAACACTGAAGCTTTCTTT. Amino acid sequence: CASSERFLGGGKNTEAFF.

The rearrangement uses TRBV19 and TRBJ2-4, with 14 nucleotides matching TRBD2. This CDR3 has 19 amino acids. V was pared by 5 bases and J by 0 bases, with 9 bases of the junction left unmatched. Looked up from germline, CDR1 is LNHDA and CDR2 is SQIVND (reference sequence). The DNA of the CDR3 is TGTGCCAGTAGTCCACGGACTAGCGGGGGGACGAGAGCCAAAAACATTCAGTACTTC. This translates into CASSPRTSGGTRAKNIQYF.

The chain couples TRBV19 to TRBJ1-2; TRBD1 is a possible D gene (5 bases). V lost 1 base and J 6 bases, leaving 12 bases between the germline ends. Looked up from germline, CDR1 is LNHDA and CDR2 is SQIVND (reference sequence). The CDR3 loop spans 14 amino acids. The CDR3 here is CASSIAQGPHGYTF. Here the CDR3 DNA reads TGTGCCAGTAGTATAGCCCAGGGCCCCCATGGCTACACCTTC.

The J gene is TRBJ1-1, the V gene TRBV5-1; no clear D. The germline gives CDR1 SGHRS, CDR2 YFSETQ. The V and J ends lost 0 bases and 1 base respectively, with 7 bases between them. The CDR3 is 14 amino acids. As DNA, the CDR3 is TGCGCCAGCAGCTTGGACAGACCGAACACTGAAGCTTTCTTT. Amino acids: CASSLDRPNTEAFF.

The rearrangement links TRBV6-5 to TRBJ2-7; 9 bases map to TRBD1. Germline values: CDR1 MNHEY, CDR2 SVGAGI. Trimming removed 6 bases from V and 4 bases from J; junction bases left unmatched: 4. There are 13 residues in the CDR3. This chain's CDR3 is CASSGTGRYEQYF. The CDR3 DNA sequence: TGTGCCAGCAGCGGGACAGGGCGATACGAGCAGTACTTC.

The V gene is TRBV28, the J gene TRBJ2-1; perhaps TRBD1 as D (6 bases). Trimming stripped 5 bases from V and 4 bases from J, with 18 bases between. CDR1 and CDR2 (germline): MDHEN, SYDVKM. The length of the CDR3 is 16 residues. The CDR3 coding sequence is TGTGCCAGCAGTCGCCGAACCGGGACAACTTACAATGAGCAGTTCTTC. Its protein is CASSRRTGTTYNEQFF.

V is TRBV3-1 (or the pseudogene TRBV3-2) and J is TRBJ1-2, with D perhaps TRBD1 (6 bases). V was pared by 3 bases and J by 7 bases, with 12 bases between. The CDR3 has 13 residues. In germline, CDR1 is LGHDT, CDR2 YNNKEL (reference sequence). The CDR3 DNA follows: TGTGCCAGCAGCCACAGGGGTCCGGGTGGCTACACCTTC. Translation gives CASSHRGPGGYTF.

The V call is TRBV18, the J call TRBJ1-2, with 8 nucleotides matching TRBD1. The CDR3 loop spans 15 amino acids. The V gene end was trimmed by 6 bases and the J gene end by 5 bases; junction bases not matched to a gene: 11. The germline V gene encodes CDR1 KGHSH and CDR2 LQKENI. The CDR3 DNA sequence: TGTGCCAGCTCGATGGACAGGGTCGACGGGTATGGCTACACCTTC. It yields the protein CASSMDRVDGYGYTF.

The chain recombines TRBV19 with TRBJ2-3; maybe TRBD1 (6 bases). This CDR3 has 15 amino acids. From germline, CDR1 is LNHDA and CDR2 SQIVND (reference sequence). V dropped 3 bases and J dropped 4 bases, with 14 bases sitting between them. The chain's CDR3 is CASSITRQESDTQYF. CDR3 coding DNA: TGTGCCAGTAGTATCACGCGACAGGAGTCAGATACGCAGTATTTT.

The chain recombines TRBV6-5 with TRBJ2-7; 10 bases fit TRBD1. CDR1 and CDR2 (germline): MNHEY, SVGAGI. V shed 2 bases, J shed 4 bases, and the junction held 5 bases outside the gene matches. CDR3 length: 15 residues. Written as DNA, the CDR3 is TGTGCCAGCAGTTACGGACGGACAGGGGGATACGAGCAGTACTTC. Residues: CASSYGRTGGYEQYF.

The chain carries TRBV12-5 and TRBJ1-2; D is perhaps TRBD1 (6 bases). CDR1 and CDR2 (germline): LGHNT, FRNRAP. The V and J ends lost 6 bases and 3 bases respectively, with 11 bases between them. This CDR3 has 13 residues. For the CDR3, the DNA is TGTGCTAGTGGACATGGACAGTACTATGGCTACACCTTC. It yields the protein CASGHGQYYGYTF.

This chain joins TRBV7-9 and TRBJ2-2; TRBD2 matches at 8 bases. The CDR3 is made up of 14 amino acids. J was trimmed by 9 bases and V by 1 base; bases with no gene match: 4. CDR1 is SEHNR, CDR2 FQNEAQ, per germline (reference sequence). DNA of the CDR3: TGTGCCAGCAGCTTAGACGGGGGGGCCCGGGAGCTGTTTTTT. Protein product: CASSLDGGARELFF. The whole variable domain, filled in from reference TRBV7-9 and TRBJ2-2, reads DTGVSQNPRHKITKRGQNVTFRCDPISEHNRLYWYRQTLGQGPEFLTYFQNEAQLEKSRLLSDRFSAERPKGSFSTLEIQRTEQGDSAMYLCASSLDGGARELFFGEGSRLTVL.

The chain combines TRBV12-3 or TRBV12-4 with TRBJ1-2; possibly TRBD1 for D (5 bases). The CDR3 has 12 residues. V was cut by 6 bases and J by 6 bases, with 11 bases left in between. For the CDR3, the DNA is TGTGCCAGCAGCTCCAGGGCCCATGGCTACACCTTC. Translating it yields CASSSRAHGYTF.

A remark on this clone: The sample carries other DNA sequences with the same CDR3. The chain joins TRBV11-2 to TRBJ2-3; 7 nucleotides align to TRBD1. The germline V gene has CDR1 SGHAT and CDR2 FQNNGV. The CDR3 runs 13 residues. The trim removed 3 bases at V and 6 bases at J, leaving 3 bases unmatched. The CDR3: CASSFKGADTQYF. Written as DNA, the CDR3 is TGTGCCAGCAGCTTTAAGGGGGCGGATACGCAGTATTTT.

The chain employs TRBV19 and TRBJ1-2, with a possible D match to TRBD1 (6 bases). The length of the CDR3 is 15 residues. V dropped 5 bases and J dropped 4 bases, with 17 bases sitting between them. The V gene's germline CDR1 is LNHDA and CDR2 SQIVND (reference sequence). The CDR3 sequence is CASSVATRGSYGYTF. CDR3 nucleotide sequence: TGTGCCAGTAGTGTCGCCACCAGGGGCTCCTATGGCTACACCTTC.

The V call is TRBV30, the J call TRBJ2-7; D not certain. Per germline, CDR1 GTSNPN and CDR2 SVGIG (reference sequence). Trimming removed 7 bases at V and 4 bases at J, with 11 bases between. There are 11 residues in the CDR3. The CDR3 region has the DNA TGTGCCTCCCAGAGAGGTTACGAGCAGTACTTC. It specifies CASQRGYEQYF.

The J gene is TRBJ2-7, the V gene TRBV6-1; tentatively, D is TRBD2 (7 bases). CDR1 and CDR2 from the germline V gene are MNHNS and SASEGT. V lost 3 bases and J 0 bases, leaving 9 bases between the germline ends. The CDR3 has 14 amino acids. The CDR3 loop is CASSEGGHSYEQYV. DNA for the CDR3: TGTGCCAGCAGTGAGGGGGGGCACTCCTACGAGCAGTACGTC.